This passage covers 10 T cell receptor beta chains from one sample sequenced in a study of blood T cell repertoires in COVID-19. Sequencing used immunoSEQ multiplex PCR; TCRdb keeps in-frame clones, though not all of them. Here the sample spans about 34,000 clones, about 72% being singletons. Sequenced input: peripheral blood. Receptors originate from a woman in her sixties or seventies with acute or convalescent COVID-19.

CDR3 amino acids: CASSLRRAQNTGELFF. CDR3 in DNA: TGTGCCAGCAGTTTACGCAGGGCCCAGAACACCGGGGAGCTGTTTTTT. The chain joins TRBV27 to TRBJ2-2; possibly TRBD1 for D (5 bases). This CDR3 spans 16 amino acids. Trimming stripped 2 bases from V and 1 base from J, with 11 bases between. Germline CDR1 is MNHEY and CDR2 is SMNVEV (reference sequence).

This clone was counted a few times. This chain links TRBV25-1 with TRBJ1-6; D not resolved. This CDR3 region has 13 residues. V lost 4 bases and J lost 10, with 11 bases in between. Germline V CDR1 and CDR2: MGHDK, SYGVNS. The CDR3 DNA reads as TGTGCCAGCAGTGTCTCTATTTCATCACCCCTCCACTTT. The encoded protein is CASSVSISSPLHF.

The chain has TRBV10-3 and TRBJ1-1, with TRBD1 identical over 10 bases. The CDR3 runs 14 residues. V shed 1 base, J shed 4 bases, and the junction held 0 bases outside the gene matches. Germline values: CDR1 ENHRY, CDR2 SYGVKD. CDR3 loop: CAISEWTGGTEAFF. The CDR3 DNA reads as TGTGCCATCAGTGAGTGGACAGGGGGCACTGAAGCTTTCTTT.

This clone was counted only a few times. This chain connects TRBV3-1 (or the pseudogene TRBV3-2) to TRBJ1-2; D gene ambiguous. V was cut by 0 bases and J by 0 bases, with 11 bases left in between. CDR1 LGHDT and CDR2 YNNKEL come from the germline V gene (reference sequence). This CDR3 comprises 16 residues. The CDR3 DNA sequence: TGTGCCAGCAGCCAAGAGGGCAGCTACTCTAACTATGGCTACACCTTC. Its protein is CASSQEGSYSNYGYTF.

This rearrangement joins TRBV19 to TRBJ1-1, with D perhaps matching TRBD1 (5 bases). The CDR3 spans 15 residues. Per germline, CDR1 LNHDA and CDR2 SQIVND (reference sequence). V lost 0 bases, J lost 5 bases, and 13 bases lay in between. The CDR3 region has the DNA TGTGCCAGTAGTATAGAGTCGACAGTAAAAACTGAAGCTTTCTTT. It yields the protein CASSIESTVKTEAFF. The whole variable domain, remainder taken from reference TRBV19 and TRBJ1-1, is DGGITQSPKYLFRKEGQNVTLSCEQNLNHDAMYWYRQDPGQGLRLIYYSQIVNDFQKGDIAEGYSVSREKKESFPLTVTSAQKNPTAFYLCASSIESTVKTEAFFGQGTRLTVV.

The CDR3 coding sequence is TGTGCCAGCAGCCCCGGACAGGGGGCCATCCGATCACCCCTCCACTTT. This sequence encodes CASSPGQGAIRSPLHF. The chain joins TRBV3-1 (or the pseudogene TRBV3-2) to TRBJ1-6, with 11 bases identical to TRBD1. The CDR3 runs 16 residues. After removal of 4 bases from V and 10 bases from J, the junction contained 9 bases not matched to a gene. From germline, CDR1 is LGHDT and CDR2 YNNKEL (reference sequence).

This chain links TRBV4-2 with TRBJ2-5; 8 nucleotides agree with TRBD2. Germline V gives CDR1 LGHNA, CDR2 YNFKEQ. V was pared by 0 bases and J by 0 bases, with 3 bases of the junction left unmatched. The CDR3 runs to 16 residues. The CDR3 region has the DNA TGTGCCAGCAGCCAAGAGCGGGGGGCGTACCAAGAGACCCAGTACTTC. Translation gives CASSQERGAYQETQYF.

J is TRBJ1-4 and V is TRBV15; perhaps TRBD1 as D (5 bases). This CDR3 region has 14 residues. V shed 3 bases and J shed 4 bases, with 9 bases lying between them. The V gene's germline CDR1 is LNHNV and CDR2 YYDKDF (reference sequence). The CDR3 spells CATSRGQNNEKLFF. The CDR3 nucleotides read TGTGCCACCAGCAGGGGGCAGAATAATGAAAAACTGTTTTTT. The variable domain in full, completed from reference TRBV15 and TRBJ1-4, reads DAMVIQNPRYQVTQFGKPVTLSCSQTLNHNVMYWYQQKSSQAPKLLFHYYDKDFNNEADTPDNFQSRRPNTSFCFLDIRSPGLGDTAMYLCATSRGQNNEKLFFGSGTQLSVL.

V is TRBV3-1 (or the pseudogene TRBV3-2) and J is TRBJ1-6; possibly TRBD1 for D (6 bases). Germline V gene sequence: CDR1 LGHDT, CDR2 YNNKEL (reference sequence). The length of the CDR3 is 15 residues. V shed 3 bases and J shed 9 bases, with 15 bases lying between them. This CDR3 reads CASSQPQGSGSPLHF. The CDR3 region has the DNA TGTGCCAGCAGCCAGCCACAGGGTTCAGGTTCACCCCTCCACTTT.

The rearrangement uses TRBV3-1 (or the pseudogene TRBV3-2) and TRBJ2-7; 9 bases map to TRBD2. This CDR3 spans 17 amino acids. The germline V gene encodes CDR1 LGHDT and CDR2 YNNKEL (reference sequence). V shed 2 bases and J 6 bases; nucleotides not matched to a gene: 14. CDR3 residues: CASSQNSLPGLAREQYF. Written as DNA, the CDR3 is TGTGCCAGCAGCCAAAACTCATTACCGGGACTAGCTCGCGAGCAGTACTTC.